This TCR beta chain was observed in a study of blood T cell repertoires in COVID-19. Overall study: The United States, Italy and Spain provided the acute and convalescent COVID-19 samples. The cDNA or gDNA used as material had been derived from T cells, B-cell-depleted T cells, or PBMCs.

V was shortened by 2 bases and J by 7 bases, with 11 bases between the two germline ends. The germline CDR1 and CDR2 sequences are MNHEY and SVGAGI. The CDR3 is 14 residues long. Seattle enrolled patients during active infection and tracked them longitudinally. As originally analysed: Cell counts per sample came from amplifying reference gene primers. TCRdb keeps only in-frame clones here, not all; method: immunoSEQ multiplex PCR. V, J and clone size derive from that table, while D and trimming were established from the DNA sequence. The profile covers about 160,000 clones, with around 92% appearing a single time and about 5.3% taken by the ten largest.

The TCR was taken from a man aged 30-40 years with COVID-19, enrolled during active disease. The specimen was peripheral blood. The chain uses TRBV6-5 and TRBJ1-4, with no clear D. The CDR3 DNA is TGTGCCAGCAGTTACCGAGCGGGCGGTGAAAAACTGTTTTTT. Protein: CASSYRAGGEKLFF.